The entry below gives a single TCR beta chain sequence along with its context. The data are from a study of T cell responses to AZD1222 COVID-19 vaccine. Repertoires were generated with immunoSEQ multiplex PCR, while TCRdb's copy carries only in-frame clones and drops some. The table lists about 200,000 clones, 85% to 95% of them singletons. The V and J ends lost 0 bases and 3 bases, in that order; junction bases with no gene match: 5. The germline gives CDR1 KGHSH, CDR2 LQKENI. The CDR3 consists of 15 residues. This receptor was obtained from an adult who received the AZD1222 COVID-19 vaccine. This specimen consisted of peripheral blood, obtained 28 days after the second AZD1222 dose. The chain is built from TRBV18 and TRBJ2-7, with 7 bases fitting TRBD2. CDR3 loop: CASSPPVAGVYEQYF. The CDR3 nucleotides are TGTGCCAGCTCACCACCTGTGGCGGGGGTCTACGAGCAGTACTTC.